This T cell receptor (beta chain) appears in the sequencing data of a study of identical twins. Study conclusions and caveats: Cord blood beta clonotypes present at high abundance carried fewer insertions; no such pattern appeared in memory repertoires. Possibly, invariant MAIT and iNKT cells partly confounded zero-insertion analyses. The study reached conclusions through statistical analysis that was cross-sectional, not following the same donors. Modelling underestimated the level of out-of-frame TCR alpha sharing observed in monozygotic twins.

This clonotype was seen repeatedly, ten times or more. Antigen specificity is unknown. The CDR3 has 15 residues. Trimming at V came to 7 bases and at J to 3 bases, leaving 7 bases not matched to a gene. Germline CDR1 is ENHRY and CDR2 is SYGVKD. TCRdb used MiXCR to reprocess the 5' RACE reads, holding one entry per CDR3 protein. Here the sample spans some 240,000 distinct CDR3 sequences, 8% to 11% being singletons. Sequencing input: memory T cells sorted from blood. This TCR was recovered from a man in his fifties in good health. J is TRBJ2-3 and V is TRBV10-3; 10 bases map to TRBD2. The chain's CDR3 is CAINPAGGGTDTQYF. The CDR3 region has the DNA TGTGCCATCAATCCAGCGGGAGGGGGAACAGATACGCAGTATTTT.